These 8 T cell receptor beta chains share one sample of origin, sequenced in a study of T cells in Graves' hyperthyroidism and ophthalmopathy (dated by TCRdb to the late 2010s). The method was multiplex PCR. The run used an Illumina HiSeq 2000. Amplification of TCR beta CDR3 regions was carried out from RNA transcripts. The first round of RT-PCR for the TCR CDR3 was performed with the HTBI primer set and the Qiagen OneStep RT-PCR kit. TCRdb reran the public reads through fastp at Q25 and MiXCR, keeping productive beta chains. Rows are unified per CDR3 protein, each entry keeping the most common DNA and genes. For this sample there are over 250,000 distinct CDR3 sequences; about 18% appear just once. Just over 55% of the sample lies in the top ten. Sequenced: blood. The receptor source for this set is a woman aged 55-69 years with Graves' ophthalmopathy.

This clonotype was found a few times. The chain recombines TRBV6-1 with TRBJ1-2; TRBD1 matches at 7 bases. CDR3 length: 15 amino acids. The V gene end was trimmed by 5 bases and the J gene end by 7 bases; junction bases not matched to a gene: 13. Germline V gene data show CDR1 as MNHNS and CDR2 as SASEGT. The CDR3 protein is CASSSPLRTGFGYTF. The CDR3 nucleotides are TGTGCCAGCAGTTCGCCCCTCAGGACAGGTTTTGGCTACACCTTC.

This clonotype occurred a few times. The genes are TRBV6-1 and TRBJ2-3; 9 bases are shared with TRBD1. Germline values: CDR1 MNHNS, CDR2 SASEGT. With 3 bases clipped from V and 6 bases from J, the junction kept 4 bases outside the gene matches. CDR3 length: 14 residues. The CDR3 spells CASSEGTGLDTQYF. The CDR3 region has the DNA TGTGCCAGCAGTGAGGGGACAGGGTTGGATACGCAGTATTTT.

This clonotype was observed many times. The chain couples TRBV7-2 to TRBJ1-5; perhaps TRBD1 as D (6 bases). Deletions cut 6 bases from V and 1 base from J, with 10 bases between. Germline V CDR1 and CDR2: SGHTA, FQGNSA. The CDR3 has 14 residues. CDR3 residues: CASSLGQSNQPQHF. In DNA form, the CDR3 reads TGTGCCAGCAGTCTCGGACAGAGCAATCAGCCCCAGCATTTT.

This clonotype has ten or more counts. The V and J genes are TRBV7-9 and TRBJ2-5; tentatively, D is TRBD1 (5 bases). CDR3 length equals 16 residues. Per the germline V gene, CDR1 is SEHNR and CDR2 is FQNEAQ (reference sequence). V was shortened by 1 base and J by 7 bases, with 19 bases between the two germline ends. The CDR3 DNA is TGTGCCAGCAGCTTAGTAGGAAGGGGTCGAGTCGGGACCCAGTACTTC. Translating it yields CASSLVGRGRVGTQYF.

The rearrangement joins TRBV11-2 to TRBJ1-5; 9 bases map to TRBD1. The germline V gene has CDR1 SGHAT and CDR2 FQNNGV. The ends lost 5 bases at V and 3 bases at J; junction bases unmatched: 8. The length of the CDR3 is 16 residues. The DNA for the CDR3 is TGTGCCAGCAGCGTGGGACAGGGTTTTTACAATCAGCCCCAGCATTTT. Translation gives CASSVGQGFYNQPQHF.

This clonotype was recorded many times. The CDR3 spells CASSLDPTTTYEQYF. The CDR3 DNA follows: TGTGCCAGCAGTTTAGATCCTACAACTACCTACGAGCAGTACTTC. The V and J genes are TRBV6-2 or TRBV6-3 and TRBJ2-7; D is undetermined. Germline loops: CDR1 MNHEY, CDR2 SVGEGT. V was trimmed by 4 bases and J by 2 bases, leaving 15 bases between them. The CDR3 is 15 amino acids.

The V and J genes are TRBV19 and TRBJ1-5; possibly TRBD1 for D (5 bases). CDR3 length: 14 residues. Trimming removed 3 bases at V and 6 bases at J, with 12 bases between. Germline V gives CDR1 LNHDA, CDR2 SQIVND (reference sequence). The CDR3 DNA reads as TGTGCCAGTAGTATTCAAGGGACCGGTCAGCCCCAGCATTTT. Translating gives CASSIQGTGQPQHF.

The chain links TRBV27 to TRBJ1-1; no reliable D call. V was clipped by 3 bases and J by 6 bases, with 14 bases between them. Germline V gives CDR1 MNHEY, CDR2 SMNVEV (reference sequence). This CDR3 has 14 residues. The chain's CDR3 is CASSLRAFTAEAFF. The CDR3, as DNA: TGTGCCAGCAGTTTGAGGGCGTTTACGGCTGAAGCTTTCTTT.